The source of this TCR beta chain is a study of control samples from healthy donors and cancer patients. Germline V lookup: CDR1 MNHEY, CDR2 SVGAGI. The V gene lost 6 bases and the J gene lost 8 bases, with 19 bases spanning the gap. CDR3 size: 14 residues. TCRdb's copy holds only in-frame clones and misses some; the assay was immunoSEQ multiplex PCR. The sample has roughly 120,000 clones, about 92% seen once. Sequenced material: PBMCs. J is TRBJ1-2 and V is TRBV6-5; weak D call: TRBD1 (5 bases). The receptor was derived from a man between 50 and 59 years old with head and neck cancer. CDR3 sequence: CASRVRPRDEGYTF. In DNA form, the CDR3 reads TGTGCCAGCAGGGTGCGCCCCAGGGACGAGGGCTACACCTTC.